The next 18 T cell receptor beta chains were all read from a single sample in a study of blood T cell repertoires in COVID-19. Produced via immunoSEQ multiplex PCR; TCRdb's table is partial and in-frame only. The table includes 100,000 to 120,000 clones, 88% detected once. Sequencing used peripheral blood. The receptors shown here come from an older woman who had recovered from COVID-19.

The genes are TRBV28 and TRBJ1-4; the match to TRBD1 covers 10 bases. This CDR3 has 14 residues. Looked up from germline, CDR1 is MDHEN and CDR2 is SYDVKM. Trimming took 3 bases from V and 9 from J; bases not matched to a gene: 4. The CDR3 region is CASSLRQGAQKLFF. For the CDR3, the DNA is TGTGCCAGCAGTTTGAGACAGGGGGCCCAAAAACTGTTTTTT.

The chain links TRBV10-3 to TRBJ1-2, with D possibly matching TRBD1 (5 bases). The CDR3 is 14 residues long. V was pared by 4 bases and J by 4 bases, with 13 bases between. Germline V lookup: CDR1 ENHRY, CDR2 SYGVKD. The CDR3 loop is CAISGDSVVYGYTF. DNA of the CDR3: TGTGCCATCAGTGGAGACAGCGTTGTCTATGGCTACACCTTC.

The V gene is TRBV9, the J gene TRBJ1-2; 10 bases are shared with TRBD1. This CDR3 is built from 16 residues. Trimming took 4 bases from V and 4 from J; bases not matched to a gene: 10. Germline lookup yields CDR1 SGDLS and CDR2 YYNGEE. The CDR3 coding sequence is TGTGCCAGCAGCCTCGTGGGACAGGGGTTTGGCTATGGCTACACCTTC. Translating gives CASSLVGQGFGYGYTF.

The V and J genes are TRBV9 and TRBJ2-7; D might be TRBD1 (5 bases). V was pared by 0 bases and J by 1 base, with 11 bases between. Germline V lookup: CDR1 SGDLS, CDR2 YYNGEE. The CDR3 is made up of 15 amino acids. The CDR3 spells CASSVGAGYSYEQYF. CDR3 nucleotides: TGTGCCAGCAGCGTAGGGGCAGGGTATTCCTACGAGCAGTACTTC.

This chain uses TRBV21-1 with TRBJ2-3; TRBD2, the D gene given by the table, was not confirmed from the DNA. TRBV21-1 is termed a pseudogene. The CDR3 is 15 amino acids. This CDR3 is CASTLEPQKRDTQYF. CDR3 sequence (DNA): TGTGCCAGCACCCTAGAGCCTCAGAAGAGGGATACGCAGTATTTT.

The rearrangement links TRBV19 to TRBJ2-3, with a tentative D call TRBD2 (6 bases). V gave up 1 base and J gave up 4 bases, with 9 bases separating them. Germline V gene lookup returns CDR1 LNHDA and CDR2 SQIVND (reference sequence). The CDR3 sequence is 14 residues long. For the CDR3, the DNA is TGTGCCAGTAGTATAGGGGGAGGTGCAGATACGCAGTATTTT. Translation gives CASSIGGGADTQYF.

V and J are TRBV6-1 and TRBJ2-3; 14 bases match TRBD2. Germline V gives CDR1 MNHNS, CDR2 SASEGT. The CDR3 is 17 amino acids. The junction had 4 bases not matched to a gene; V was cut back by 2 bases and J by 3 bases. The CDR3, as DNA: TGTGCCAGCAGTGAACCGGGACTAGCGGGAGCAACAGATACGCAGTATTTT. Amino acids: CASSEPGLAGATDTQYF.

The J gene is TRBJ2-3, the V gene TRBV5-4; 7 nucleotides align to TRBD1. Trimming cost V 4 bases and J 3 bases; bases outside gene matches: 14. In germline, CDR1 is SGHNT, CDR2 YYREEE (reference sequence). This CDR3 is built from 17 residues. The CDR3 region is CASSLRQGWDLTDTQYF. The CDR3 nucleotides are TGTGCCAGCAGCCTAAGACAGGGTTGGGACCTTACAGATACGCAGTATTTT. Complete variable domain (other parts from reference TRBV5-4 and TRBJ2-3): ETGVTQSPTHLIKTRGQQVTLRCSSQSGHNTVSWYQQALGQGPQFIFQYYREEENGRGNFPPRFSGLQFPNYSSELNVNALELDDSALYLCASSLRQGWDLTDTQYFGPGTRLTVL.

The chain has TRBV18 and TRBJ2-3; the D gene is possibly TRBD2 (6 bases). The CDR3 sequence is 14 residues long. Trimming took off 0 bases at V and 8 bases at J, with 12 bases between the two ends. Germline values: CDR1 KGHSH, CDR2 LQKENI. The CDR3: CASSPPGRDGTQYF. The CDR3 nucleotides are TGTGCCAGCTCACCACCGGGGCGGGACGGTACGCAGTATTTT. Full variable domain (outside the CDR3, taken from reference TRBV18 and TRBJ2-3): NAGVMQNPRHLVRRRGQEARLRCSPMKGHSHVYWYRQLPEEGLKFMVYLQKENIIDESGMPKERFSAEFPKEGPSILRIQQVVRGDSAAYFCASSPPGRDGTQYFGPGTRLTVL.

V is TRBV5-1 and J is TRBJ2-5; possibly TRBD1 for D (6 bases). The CDR3 is 14 residues long. Germline V gene sequence: CDR1 SGHRS, CDR2 YFSETQ. The V end was cut by 0 bases, the J end by 5 bases, with 11 bases between. CDR3 amino acids: CASSLAQGPETQYF. The CDR3 DNA reads TGCGCCAGCAGCTTGGCCCAGGGGCCGGAGACCCAGTACTTC. The whole variable domain, filled in from reference TRBV5-1 and TRBJ2-5, reads KAGVTQTPRYLIKTRGQQVTLSCSPISGHRSVSWYQQTPGQGLQFLFEYFSETQRNKGNFPGRFSGRQFSNSRSEMNVSTLELGDSALYLCASSLAQGPETQYFGPGTRLLVL.

This chain connects TRBV7-6 to TRBJ2-5, with TRBD2 as a possible D gene (5 bases). The CDR3 extends over 14 amino acids. The germline V gene encodes CDR1 SGHVS and CDR2 FNYEAQ. With 4 bases removed from V and 0 bases from J, the gap between germline ends came to 9 bases. This CDR3 is CASSSQRYQETQYF. For the CDR3, the DNA is TGTGCCAGCAGCTCCCAGCGGTACCAAGAGACCCAGTACTTC.

This clone was seen a few times. The chain uses TRBV7-2 and TRBJ2-6, with D maybe TRBD1 (6 bases). This CDR3 has 15 residues. Germline CDR1 reads SGHTA; CDR2 reads FQGNSA. V was shortened by 5 bases and J by 2 bases, with 10 bases between the two germline ends. CDR3 bases: TGTGCCAGCAGCCTCCGGACAGCTGGGGCCAACGTCCTGACTTTC. It encodes CASSLRTAGANVLTF.

Details on this clone: This sample includes further DNA sequences coding for the same CDR3. This chain joins TRBV6-5 and TRBJ2-3, with 9 bases identical to TRBD1. The length of the CDR3 is 15 residues. Looked up from germline, CDR1 is MNHEY and CDR2 is SVGAGI. With V trimmed by 3 bases and J by 1 base, 2 bases remained unmatched. CDR3 nucleotides: TGTGCCAGCAGTTATGGACAGGGGCGCACAGATACGCAGTATTTT. It specifies CASSYGQGRTDTQYF.

The V call is TRBV3-1 (or the pseudogene TRBV3-2), the J call TRBJ2-3; D gene unclear. CDR1 LGHDT and CDR2 YNNKEL come from the germline V gene (reference sequence). The CDR3 is 12 amino acids. Trimming stripped 5 bases from V and 6 bases from J, with 9 bases between. The CDR3 region has the DNA TGTGCCAGCAGCTCCCAGTTGGATACGCAGTATTTT. It is translated as CASSSQLDTQYF.

The V call is TRBV5-1, the J call TRBJ2-3, with a weak D call TRBD1 (6 bases). In germline, CDR1 is SGHRS, CDR2 YFSETQ. This CDR3 region has 17 residues. V lost 0 bases and J lost 1, with 15 bases in between. The CDR3 coding sequence is TGCGCCAGCAGCTTGGTGCTTGGGGGCCGGGGCACAGATACGCAGTATTTT. Translating gives CASSLVLGGRGTDTQYF.

The chain recombines TRBV11-2 with TRBJ1-2, with 7 bases fitting TRBD1. The germline CDR1 and CDR2 sequences are SGHAT and FQNNGV. The CDR3 runs to 16 residues. The V gene end was trimmed by 4 bases and the J gene end by 6 bases; junction bases not matched to a gene: 14. The CDR3, as DNA: TGTGCCAGCAGCTCCCACAGACAGGGACGGTTTCATGGCTACACCTTC. Its translation is CASSSHRQGRFHGYTF.

This clone was detected once. The rearrangement links TRBV5-6 to TRBJ2-3, with 8 positions matching TRBD1. Germline CDR1 SGHDT, CDR2 YYEEEE. The CDR3 has 14 amino acids. The V and J ends lost 7 bases and 4 bases, in that order; junction bases with no gene match: 8. CDR3: CASQGAGQADTQYF. For the CDR3, the DNA is TGTGCCAGCCAGGGGGCGGGGCAAGCAGATACGCAGTATTTT. Supplemented by reference TRBV5-6 and TRBJ2-3, the full variable domain reads DAGVTQSPTHLIKTRGQQVTLRCSPKSGHDTVSWYQQALGQGPQFIFQYYEEEERQRGNFPDRFSGHQFPNYSSELNVNALLLGDSALYLCASQGAGQADTQYFGPGTRLTVL.

V and J are TRBV4-3 and TRBJ2-7, with 10 nucleotides matching TRBD2. The V gene end was trimmed by 0 bases and the J gene end by 4 bases; junction bases not matched to a gene: 9. Germline CDR1 and CDR2: LGHNA and YSLEER. The CDR3 sequence is 17 residues long. The CDR3 spells CASSQDGASGSRYEQYF. Written as DNA, the CDR3 is TGCGCCAGCAGCCAAGATGGGGCTAGCGGGAGTAGGTACGAGCAGTACTTC.